The 20 T cell receptor beta chains given below trace back to one sample, sequenced in a study of blood T cell repertoires in COVID-19 (dated by TCRdb to 2020 to 2022). Libraries were made using the immunoSEQ multiplex PCR assay. Drawn from immuneACCESS, this table holds only the in-frame rearrangements with V and J called that TCRdb kept. Clones are partly lost; checked studies trace under half to an unresolved V gene and leave the rest unexplained. Counted in this sample were nearly 300,000 clones; about 91% of them appeared once. 6.9% of the sample lies in the top ten. What was sequenced was peripheral blood. The receptors shown here come from a woman under 40 who had recovered from COVID-19.

V gene TRBV10-3 combines with J gene TRBJ1-5; 9 bases line up with TRBD1. The CDR3 covers 15 residues. Per the germline V gene, CDR1 is ENHRY and CDR2 is SYGVKD. The ends lost 4 bases at V and 4 bases at J; junction bases unmatched: 5. The CDR3 DNA is TGTGCCATCAGTGGTGGGACAGGGATTAATCAGCCCCAGCATTTT. This encodes CAISGGTGINQPQHF.

This rearrangement joins TRBV15 to TRBJ1-5, with 9 bases lining up with TRBD1. The germline CDR1 and CDR2 sequences are LNHNV and YYDKDF (reference sequence). After removal of 5 bases from V and 6 bases from J, the junction contained 5 bases not matched to a gene. This CDR3 has 14 residues. CDR3 loop: CATSLGQGSQPQHF. The CDR3 nucleotides read TGTGCCACCAGCTTAGGACAGGGGAGTCAGCCCCAGCATTTT.

This clone has a handful of counts. The rearrangement links TRBV6-2 or TRBV6-3 to TRBJ2-7, with D possibly being TRBD1 (6 bases). Germline loops: CDR1 MNHEY, CDR2 SVGEGT. This CDR3 has 13 residues. Trimming took 2 bases from V and 5 from J, leaving 10 bases between them. Here the CDR3 reads CASSYGGIDEQYF. CDR3 coding DNA: TGTGCCAGCAGTTACGGGGGCATCGACGAGCAGTACTTC.

V and J are TRBV27 and TRBJ1-4; no definite D call. With 10 bases removed from V and 0 bases from J, the gap between germline ends came to 12 bases. The CDR3 extends over 14 amino acids. CDR1 is MNHEY, CDR2 SMNVEV, per germline (reference sequence). The CDR3 spells CATAGTATNEKLFF. The CDR3 nucleotides read TGTGCCACGGCAGGAACTGCAACTAATGAAAAACTGTTTTTT.

This rearrangement joins TRBV28 to TRBJ1-2; D unclear. With 6 bases removed from V and 6 bases from J, the gap between germline ends came to 20 bases. Germline V gene data show CDR1 as MDHEN and CDR2 as SYDVKM. The CDR3 runs to 15 residues. CDR3 nucleotides: TGTGCCAGCAGCCCGCCAGTCGGGGAGCGGAATGGCTACACCTTC. Translation: CASSPPVGERNGYTF.

V and J are TRBV27 and TRBJ2-2; D gene unclear. CDR1 is MNHEY, CDR2 SMNVEV, per germline (reference sequence). The CDR3 is 13 residues long. V lost 3 bases, J lost 1 base, and 3 bases lay in between. CDR3: CASSFGNTGELFF. The CDR3 coding sequence is TGTGCCAGCAGTTTCGGGAACACCGGGGAGCTGTTTTTT.

This clone came up once. This chain connects TRBV7-2 to TRBJ1-1; TRBD1 matches 7 bases. The CDR3 loop spans 14 amino acids. CDR1 and CDR2 from the germline V gene are SGHTA and FQGNSA. Trimming at V came to 2 bases and at J to 1 base, leaving 1 base not matched to a gene. CDR3 coding DNA: TGTGCCAGCAGCTTAAGGGGGCGGAACACTGAAGCTTTCTTT. Protein product: CASSLRGRNTEAFF.

CDR3 sequence reads: CAISGQTGIYEQYF. The CDR3 DNA is TGTGCCATCAGTGGACAGACAGGAATCTACGAGCAGTACTTC. The genes are TRBV10-3 and TRBJ2-7; a possible D gene is TRBD1 (6 bases). The ends were cut back, 4 bases at V and 3 bases at J, with 13 bases in the middle. The CDR3 length is 14 residues. In germline, CDR1 is ENHRY, CDR2 SYGVKD.

This chain joins TRBV6-1 and TRBJ1-1; D gene unclear. The V gene lost 0 bases and the J gene lost 10 bases, with 9 bases spanning the gap. From germline, CDR1 is MNHNS and CDR2 SASEGT. The CDR3 has 12 amino acids. The CDR3 spells CASSEAPLGAFF. The DNA of the CDR3 is TGTGCCAGCAGTGAAGCTCCCCTCGGAGCTTTCTTT.

V is TRBV30 and J is TRBJ1-1; a weak D match, TRBD1 (6 bases). This CDR3 has 16 residues. V shed 2 bases and J shed 0 bases, with 16 bases lying between them. The germline gives CDR1 GTSNPN, CDR2 SVGIG (reference sequence). The CDR3 here is CAWSSGTSILNTEAFF. CDR3 sequence (DNA): TGTGCCTGGAGTTCCGGGACAAGTATTTTGAACACTGAAGCTTTCTTT.

The rearrangement joins TRBV7-9 to TRBJ2-7; 8 bases fit TRBD1. Per germline, CDR1 SEHNR and CDR2 FQNEAQ (reference sequence). This CDR3 spans 15 amino acids. The ends lost 5 bases at V and 4 bases at J; junction bases unmatched: 10. The CDR3 region is CASSAAGTGTYEQYF. The CDR3, as DNA: TGTGCCAGCAGCGCCGCCGGGACAGGAACATACGAGCAGTACTTC.

The CDR3 spells CASSPRNRGQGGYTF. DNA for the CDR3: TGCGCCAGCAGCCCAAGAAACAGGGGGCAGGGCGGCTACACCTTC. The chain combines TRBV4-1 with TRBJ1-2, with TRBD1 identical over 9 bases. CDR3 size: 15 residues. Germline-derived CDR1 and CDR2 are MGHRA and YSYEKL. V lost 4 bases, J lost 8 bases, and 11 bases stayed unmatched.

The rearrangement joins TRBV28 to TRBJ2-7, with no clear D. CDR1 and CDR2 (germline): MDHEN, SYDVKM. V was cut by 7 bases and J by 4 bases, with 11 bases left in between. The CDR3 contains 12 residues. In DNA form, the CDR3 reads TGTGCCAGCACGAGTTACGGTTACGAGCAGTACTTC. This sequence encodes CASTSYGYEQYF.

This clone has only one observation. The V gene is TRBV19, the J gene TRBJ2-7, with a tentative D call TRBD1 (6 bases). The CDR3 is 15 residues long. V was trimmed by 4 bases and J by 3 bases, leaving 16 bases between them. Germline V gene data show CDR1 as LNHDA and CDR2 as SQIVND (reference sequence). CDR3 residues: CASSTKGDNNYEQYF. The CDR3 DNA follows: TGTGCCAGTAGTACCAAGGGGGACAATAACTACGAGCAGTACTTC.

The genes are TRBV6-2 or TRBV6-3 and TRBJ2-4; a weak D match, TRBD1 (6 bases). Germline CDR1 reads MNHEY; CDR2 reads SVGEGT. V dropped 6 bases and J dropped 4 bases, with 13 bases sitting between them. The CDR3 has 14 residues. CDR3 nucleotides: TGTGCCAGCAGCGGGACAAGTGATAAAAACATTCAGTACTTC. This codes for CASSGTSDKNIQYF.

The J gene is TRBJ2-7, the V gene TRBV28; 8 bases fit TRBD1. The CDR3 runs 17 residues. Losses at the gene ends were 6 bases for V and 1 base for J; bases not matched to a gene: 14. Germline V CDR1 and CDR2: MDHEN, SYDVKM. The DNA for the CDR3 is TGTGCCAGCAGGCTGGGGTTTGGACAGGGATTGTCCTACGAGCAGTACTTC. Protein: CASRLGFGQGLSYEQYF.

The rearrangement uses TRBV28 and TRBJ2-6, with D maybe TRBD1 (5 bases). Germline V gene data show CDR1 as MDHEN and CDR2 as SYDVKM. The CDR3 spans 17 residues. Deletions cut 8 bases from V and 0 bases from J, with 17 bases between. CDR3 DNA: TGTGCCAGCCTTAAAAACACAGGAGTCTCTGGGGCCAACGTCCTGACTTTC. This codes for CASLKNTGVSGANVLTF.

The sample holds one count of this clone. The rearrangement links TRBV7-9 to TRBJ2-2, with 7 bases identical to TRBD2. The junction had 10 bases not matched to a gene; V was cut back by 4 bases and J by 5 bases. The CDR3 runs to 16 residues. Germline-derived CDR1 and CDR2 are SEHNR and FQNEAQ (reference sequence). CDR3 sequence: CASSSKRGDQTGELFF. CDR3 DNA: TGTGCCAGCAGCTCCAAACGGGGGGACCAGACCGGGGAGCTGTTTTTT.

The chain joins TRBV24-1 to TRBJ1-2; TRBD1 aligns across 9 bases. CDR1 KGHDR and CDR2 SFDVKD come from the germline V gene. The CDR3 loop spans 15 amino acids. Trimming took 6 bases from V and 6 from J; bases not matched to a gene: 10. This chain's CDR3 is CATSRPGQGVDGYTF. As DNA, the CDR3 is TGTGCCACCAGTAGGCCGGGACAGGGTGTGGATGGCTACACCTTC.

The chain has TRBV7-9 and TRBJ1-1, with TRBD1 as a possible D gene (5 bases). The CDR3 length is 13 residues. Trimming pared 5 bases from V and 6 bases from J, leaving 13 bases between. The germline CDR1 and CDR2 sequences are SEHNR and FQNEAQ (reference sequence). The CDR3 loop is CASSPQGFAEAFF. The DNA for the CDR3 is TGTGCCAGCAGCCCTCAGGGATTCGCTGAAGCTTTCTTT. Looking up the rest from reference TRBV7-9 and TRBJ1-1 gives the full variable domain: DTGVSQNPRHKITKRGQNVTFRCDPISEHNRLYWYRQTLGQGPEFLTYFQNEAQLEKSRLLSDRFSAERPKGSFSTLEIQRTEQGDSAMYLCASSPQGFAEAFFGQGTRLTVV.